This T cell receptor beta chain was documented in a study of shared clonotypes between healthy human individuals. As for the study in general: In total, the donors were two women and three men aged 18 to 49. Per donor, three plates held CD4 naive cells, three held CD4 memory, two held CD8 naive and one held CD8 memory.

Findings and limits, study-wide: Rarefaction indicated that sorted-subset sequencing remained incomplete although depth was large.

Only in-frame clones appear in the TCRdb table, and some are missing; sequencing was by immunoSEQ multiplex PCR. The table includes approximately 1,500,000 clones, 95% to 97% detected once. There are 12 residues in the CDR3. Per germline, CDR1 MNHNS and CDR2 SASEGT. V lost 6 bases to trimming and J lost 5 bases, with 11 bases between them. Comments on this clone: Antigen: not known.

This receptor was taken from a man aged 25-45 years in good health. The sample comprised naive CD4+ T cells sorted from blood. Subset meaning: CD45RA+ positively selected. The J gene is TRBJ2-7, the V gene TRBV6-1; D ambiguous. The CDR3 coding sequence is TGTGCCAGCAGCGATCGGGTTGACGAGCAGTACTTC. Protein sequence: CASSDRVDEQYF.